This entry lists 8 T cell receptor beta chains sequenced from one sample in a study of PD-L1 blockade in urothelial cancer. Specified time point: pretreatment peripheral blood. This table comes from immunoSEQ multiplex PCR, and its TCRdb copy is limited to in-frame clones, with some not included. The sample lists roughly 77,000 clones, 84% occurring once. The sequencing here drew on PBMCs, taken around atezolizumab (anti-PD-L1) treatment. The receptors shown here come from a woman in her sixties or seventies with urothelial cancer.

The CDR3: CAISDFAGTGVYEQYF. Written as DNA, the CDR3 is TGTGCCATCAGTGACTTCGCCGGGACAGGGGTCTACGAGCAGTACTTC. This rearrangement joins TRBV10-3 to TRBJ2-7; TRBD1 matches 10 bases. Trimming cost V 3 bases and J 3 bases; bases outside gene matches: 8. The CDR3 extends over 16 amino acids. Looked up from germline, CDR1 is ENHRY and CDR2 is SYGVKD.

V gene TRBV11-2 combines with J gene TRBJ1-4; D is perhaps TRBD1 (6 bases). Trimming removed 0 bases from V and 3 bases from J, with 17 bases in between. The CDR3 spans 18 residues. CDR1 and CDR2 from the germline V gene are SGHAT and FQNNGV. The CDR3: CASSLDGWQGQANEKLFF. For the CDR3, the DNA is TGTGCCAGCAGCTTAGATGGGTGGCAGGGGCAGGCTAATGAAAAACTGTTTTTT.

The gene calls are TRBV18 and TRBJ1-2; 7 nucleotides align to TRBD1. The V and J ends lost 5 bases and 4 bases, in that order; junction bases with no gene match: 7. The CDR3 is 14 amino acids. CDR1 is KGHSH, CDR2 LQKENI, per germline. This CDR3 reads CASSSTGDTYGYTF. CDR3 in DNA: TGTGCCAGCTCATCCACAGGGGACACCTATGGCTACACCTTC.

The rearrangement uses TRBV5-1 and TRBJ1-5; TRBD1 agrees at 7 bases. The CDR3 has 15 amino acids. The J segment lost 4 bases and the V segment lost 0 bases, leaving 4 bases of the junction unmatched. Germline CDR1 SGHRS, CDR2 YFSETQ. The CDR3 loop reads CASSLGEGANQPQHF. For the CDR3, the DNA is TGCGCCAGCAGCTTGGGAGAGGGGGCGAATCAGCCCCAGCATTTT.

This chain links TRBV7-3 with TRBJ2-1, with TRBD2 matching over 11 bases. Germline lookup yields CDR1 SGHTA and CDR2 FQGTGA. V lost 3 bases, J lost 4 bases, and 2 bases stayed unmatched. CDR3 length: 15 residues. The CDR3 reads CASSFGTSGYNEQFF. DNA of the CDR3: TGTGCCAGCAGCTTCGGGACTAGCGGATACAATGAGCAGTTCTTC.

This chain joins TRBV2 and TRBJ1-6, with 7 bases that match TRBD1. The V and J ends lost 9 bases and 10 bases, in that order; junction bases with no gene match: 12. The CDR3 is 14 amino acids. Germline CDR1 and CDR2: SNHLY and FYNNEI. Here the CDR3 reads CASQGGQGRSPLHF. The CDR3 bases are TGTGCCAGTCAGGGGGGTCAGGGGCGCTCACCCCTCCACTTT.

The chain has TRBV6-5 and TRBJ1-2; possibly TRBD1 for D (6 bases). The CDR3 loop spans 14 amino acids. The V end lost 6 bases, the J end lost 8 bases, and 19 bases lay between the germline ends. Germline loops: CDR1 MNHEY, CDR2 SVGAGI. CDR3 nucleotide sequence: TGTGCCAGCAGACCTCGCCACAGGGAAAGCGGCTACACCTTC. Translated: CASRPRHRESGYTF.

The gene calls are TRBV15 and TRBJ1-4; possible D gene TRBD1, 5 bases. The CDR3 covers 15 residues. Germline CDR1 LNHNV, CDR2 YYDKDF (reference sequence). Trimming took 0 bases from V and 6 from J, leaving 11 bases between them. CDR3 residues: CATSRDPVGDEKLFF. The DNA of the CDR3 is TGTGCCACCAGCAGAGATCCGGTAGGGGATGAAAAACTGTTTTTT.